This T cell receptor beta chain was recovered during a study of T cell changes during pregnancy in multiple sclerosis. Assay used: immunoSEQ multiplex PCR; TCRdb lists only in-frame clones, some missing. This repertoire shows 70,000 to 80,000 clones, about nine tenths found once; its top ten account for about 0.45%. Germline CDR1 is SGHRS and CDR2 is YFSETQ. V lost 3 bases and J lost 1, with 5 bases in between. The CDR3 is 14 amino acids. The sample here was CD4+ T cells from peripheral blood mononuclear cells, taken before pregnancy. V gene TRBV5-1 combines with J gene TRBJ2-6; no firm D call. This clonotype originated in a female donor with multiple sclerosis, enrolled in a pregnancy study. CDR3 residues: CASSSVSGANVLTF. CDR3 nucleotide sequence: TGCGCCAGCAGCTCCGTTTCTGGGGCCAACGTCCTGACTTTC.